A single sample gave rise to the 26 T cell receptor beta chains below, sequenced in a study of PD-L1 blockade in urothelial cancer. The assay was immunoSEQ multiplex PCR, and TCRdb's table has in-frame clones only and misses some. The sample lists around 66,000 clones; about 88% were seen once. The time point was: peripheral blood 6 weeks after treatment start. This specimen consisted of PBMCs, obtained around atezolizumab (anti-PD-L1) treatment. These receptors all stem from a man aged 55 to 70 with urothelial cancer.

V gene TRBV5-6 combines with J gene TRBJ2-7; maybe TRBD1 (5 bases). The CDR3 loop spans 16 amino acids. In germline, CDR1 is SGHDT, CDR2 YYEEEE. V was clipped by 0 bases and J by 0 bases, with 13 bases between them. The CDR3 loop reads CASSLVGRTSSYEQYF. DNA for the CDR3: TGTGCCAGCAGCTTGGTTGGCAGGACAAGCTCCTACGAGCAGTACTTC.

The J gene is TRBJ1-1, the V gene TRBV10-3, with 11 bases matching TRBD1. There are 17 residues in the CDR3. Germline CDR1 ENHRY, CDR2 SYGVKD. With 2 bases clipped from V and 4 bases from J, the junction kept 9 bases outside the gene matches. CDR3 protein: CAISEPPSGTGGTEAFF. CDR3 nucleotides: TGTGCCATCAGTGAGCCACCGTCCGGGACAGGGGGCACTGAAGCTTTCTTT.

The chain has TRBV9 and TRBJ2-4; D perhaps matches TRBD1 (6 bases). This CDR3 has 16 amino acids. Trimming pared 2 bases from V and 0 bases from J, leaving 12 bases between. Per the germline V gene, CDR1 is SGDLS and CDR2 is YYNGEE. CDR3 sequence reads: CASSVGDRLAKNIQYF. In DNA, the CDR3 is TGTGCCAGCAGCGTTGGTGACAGGCTAGCCAAAAACATTCAGTACTTC.

V is TRBV30 and J is TRBJ2-7; TRBD1 is a possible D gene (6 bases). The germline V gene has CDR1 GTSNPN and CDR2 SVGIG (reference sequence). This CDR3 region has 15 residues. Trimming cost V 2 bases and J 3 bases, with 17 bases left between them. CDR3 region: CAWSKKQGPIYEQYF. CDR3 in DNA: TGTGCCTGGAGTAAGAAACAGGGACCCATCTACGAGCAGTACTTC.

This chain uses TRBV2 with TRBJ1-2, with 9 bases that match TRBD1. Germline trimming cut 6 bases from V and 7 bases from J; bases unmatched to any gene: 3. Germline V lookup: CDR1 SNHLY, CDR2 FYNNEI. The CDR3 is made up of 12 amino acids. CDR3 nucleotide sequence: TGTGCCAGCAGGGACAGGGGATTTGGCTACACCTTC. Translating it yields CASRDRGFGYTF.

The V and J genes are TRBV7-3 and TRBJ1-1; D is undetermined. Trimming removed 3 bases at V and 0 bases at J, with 8 bases between. The CDR3 is made up of 14 amino acids. In germline, CDR1 is SGHTA, CDR2 FQGTGA. The CDR3 bases are TGTGCCAGCAGCTTTGACAACATGAACACTGAAGCTTTCTTT. Translation: CASSFDNMNTEAFF.

The chain couples TRBV5-1 to TRBJ1-6, with 7 nucleotides matching TRBD1. This CDR3 comprises 14 residues. CDR1 is SGHRS and CDR2 is YFSETQ in the germline V gene. After removal of 2 bases from V and 10 bases from J, the junction contained 6 bases not matched to a gene. The DNA of the CDR3 is TGCGCCAGCAGCTTCGGACAGGAGGGCTCACCCCTCCACTTT. Protein sequence: CASSFGQEGSPLHF.

The rearrangement joins TRBV5-1 to TRBJ2-1, with D tentatively TRBD1 (6 bases). The V end lost 4 bases, the J end lost 5 bases, and 13 bases lay between the germline ends. CDR1 and CDR2 from the germline V gene are SGHRS and YFSETQ. The CDR3 has 14 amino acids. As DNA, the CDR3 is TGCGCCAGCAGCCCCGGGACACGGAACAATGAGCAGTTCTTC. Protein product: CASSPGTRNNEQFF.

The chain has TRBV6-5 and TRBJ2-7, with 11 positions matching TRBD1. V lost 4 bases to trimming and J lost 2 bases; unmatched junction nucleotides: 4. CDR1 and CDR2 from the germline V gene are MNHEY and SVGAGI. The length of the CDR3 is 15 residues. This CDR3 is CASSSPGQGAYEQYF. CDR3 bases: TGTGCCAGCAGTTCCCCGGGACAGGGGGCCTACGAGCAGTACTTC.

The chain couples TRBV7-2 to TRBJ1-4; D is undetermined. The V and J ends lost 5 bases and 0 bases respectively, with 13 bases between them. Germline CDR1 SGHTA, CDR2 FQGNSA. CDR3 length: 16 residues. In DNA, the CDR3 is TGTGCCAGCAGCCGCAGCGTGTACTCAACTAATGAAAAACTGTTTTTT. Translating gives CASSRSVYSTNEKLFF.

The chain joins TRBV7-2 to TRBJ1-2, with no clear D. CDR3 length: 13 residues. Germline CDR1 is SGHTA and CDR2 is FQGNSA. With 5 bases removed from V and 4 bases from J, the gap between germline ends came to 11 bases. The CDR3 is CASSLGGSYGYTF. CDR3 DNA sequence: TGTGCCAGCAGCCTAGGCGGTTCCTATGGCTACACCTTC.

The chain joins TRBV5-1 to TRBJ2-3, with D perhaps TRBD1 (6 bases). CDR1 and CDR2 (germline): SGHRS, YFSETQ. The CDR3 has 14 residues. The V gene lost 0 bases and the J gene lost 5 bases, with 10 bases spanning the gap. CDR3 in amino acids: CASSLAGAGDTQYF. The CDR3 bases are TGCGCCAGCAGCTTGGCAGGGGCGGGAGATACGCAGTATTTT.

This chain connects TRBV11-3 to TRBJ1-2; 10 bases fit TRBD1. Trimming took 3 bases from V and 7 from J; bases not matched to a gene: 5. The CDR3 totals 14 residues. Germline CDR1 SGHNT, CDR2 YENEEA. CDR3 DNA: TGTGCCAGCAGCTTGGTTGGGACAGGGGCTGGCTACACCTTC. The encoded protein is CASSLVGTGAGYTF.

V gene TRBV4-2 combines with J gene TRBJ1-1, with D maybe TRBD1 (6 bases). CDR3 length equals 14 residues. With 0 bases removed from V and 7 bases from J, the gap between germline ends came to 12 bases. CDR1 is LGHNA, CDR2 YNFKEQ, per germline. CDR3 in amino acids: CASSQEVGHLEAFF. CDR3 DNA: TGTGCCAGCAGCCAAGAAGTGGGACACCTTGAAGCTTTCTTT.

This clone was seen only once. The rearrangement links TRBV4-2 to TRBJ2-4; 12 nucleotides agree with TRBD2. From germline, CDR1 is LGHNA and CDR2 YNFKEQ. There are 16 residues in the CDR3. Trimming removed 1 base from V and 6 bases from J; junction bases left unmatched: 4. The CDR3 here is CASSQAGLAGTNIQYF. The CDR3 nucleotides are TGTGCCAGCAGCCAAGCTGGACTAGCGGGAACAAACATTCAGTACTTC.

The genes are TRBV30 and TRBJ2-5; no reliable D call. V was clipped by 1 base and J by 4 bases, with 4 bases between them. This CDR3 has 11 amino acids. Germline CDR1 and CDR2: GTSNPN and SVGIG (reference sequence). The CDR3 loop is CAWSAGETQYF. The DNA of the CDR3 is TGTGCCTGGAGTGCGGGAGAGACCCAGTACTTC.

The rearrangement links TRBV6-5 to TRBJ2-6; D is possibly TRBD2 (5 bases). Germline CDR1 and CDR2: MNHEY and SVGAGI. This CDR3 contains 13 residues. Here the CDR3 reads CAVWGAGANVLTF. CDR3 nucleotide sequence: TGTGCTGTTTGGGGAGCTGGGGCCAACGTCCTGACTTTC.

V and J are TRBV6-5 and TRBJ1-2; TRBD1 aligns across 7 bases. CDR1 MNHEY and CDR2 SVGAGI come from the germline V gene. Trimming removed 6 bases from V and 5 bases from J; junction bases left unmatched: 9. The CDR3 spans 14 residues. For the CDR3, the DNA is TGTGCCAGCAGGAAGGGGGCGCCGGTTTATGGCTACACCTTC. Its translation is CASRKGAPVYGYTF.

The chain employs TRBV9 and TRBJ2-7; 11 bases fit TRBD1. The germline CDR1 and CDR2 sequences are SGDLS and YYNGEE. The CDR3 consists of 14 residues. V lost 4 bases, J lost 3 bases, and 3 bases stayed unmatched. The CDR3 sequence is CASSFGTGGYEQYF. CDR3 nucleotide sequence: TGTGCCAGCAGCTTCGGGACAGGGGGCTACGAGCAGTACTTC.

The chain recombines TRBV19 with TRBJ2-1; D possibly corresponds to TRBD1 (6 bases). Germline lookup yields CDR1 LNHDA and CDR2 SQIVND (reference sequence). The CDR3 is 15 amino acids. V lost 10 bases and J lost 6, with 22 bases in between. The CDR3 is CAKSKTGAMSNEQFF. In DNA form, the CDR3 reads TGTGCCAAATCAAAGACAGGAGCGATGAGCAATGAGCAGTTCTTC.

The chain uses TRBV7-8 and TRBJ2-3; weak D call: TRBD2 (6 bases). The CDR3 has 15 amino acids. Per germline, CDR1 SGHVS and CDR2 FQNEAQ. Trimming stripped 5 bases from V and 4 bases from J, with 16 bases between. CDR3 amino acids: CASSPRDFISDTQYF. The CDR3 DNA reads as TGTGCCAGCAGCCCCCGGGACTTCATATCAGATACGCAGTATTTT.

This chain links TRBV4-2 with TRBJ2-6; 11 nucleotides align to TRBD1. Germline V gene data show CDR1 as LGHNA and CDR2 as YNFKEQ. This CDR3 has 16 amino acids. J lost 2 bases, V lost 4 bases, and 1 base had no gene match. Here the CDR3 DNA reads TGTGCCAGCAGCCGGACAGGGGGCACTGGGGCCAACGTCCTGACTTTC. Its protein product is CASSRTGGTGANVLTF.

The J gene is TRBJ1-5, the V gene TRBV23-1; no clear D gene. TRBV23-1 is classed as an ORF, of uncertain function. V was shortened by 11 bases and J by 7 bases, with 9 bases between the two germline ends. This CDR3 is built from 10 residues. CDR3 region: CALSYQPQHF. CDR3 sequence (DNA): TGCGCCCTCAGTTACCAGCCCCAGCATTTT.

This chain joins TRBV7-9 and TRBJ2-4; 11 bases are a match to TRBD2. Germline CDR1 and CDR2: SEHNR and FQNEAQ (reference sequence). CDR3 length: 15 residues. J lost 8 bases, V lost 4 bases, and 7 bases had no gene match. CDR3 in amino acids: CASSYYTSGRDIQYF. CDR3 sequence (DNA): TGTGCCAGCAGCTACTACACTAGCGGGAGAGACATTCAGTACTTC.

V usage is TRBV7-9 and J usage is TRBJ2-1, with 8 bases that match TRBD2. There are 17 residues in the CDR3. V was clipped by 5 bases and J by 0 bases; unmatched bases: 9. CDR1 and CDR2 from the germline V gene are SEHNR and FQNEAQ (reference sequence). CDR3 bases: TGTGCCAGCAGCACCAACATAGCGGGGATCTCCTACAATGAGCAGTTCTTC. It encodes CASSTNIAGISYNEQFF. The entire variable domain, with the rest obtained from reference TRBV7-9 and TRBJ2-1, is as follows: DTGVSQNPRHKITKRGQNVTFRCDPISEHNRLYWYRQTLGQGPEFLTYFQNEAQLEKSRLLSDRFSAERPKGSFSTLEIQRTEQGDSAMYLCASSTNIAGISYNEQFFGPGTRLTVL.

The genes are TRBV28 and TRBJ2-3; 7 positions agree with TRBD2. This CDR3 comprises 16 residues. Germline CDR1 is MDHEN and CDR2 is SYDVKM. After removal of 6 bases from V and 0 bases from J, the junction contained 9 bases not matched to a gene. The chain's CDR3 is CASSLLARTSTDTQYF. The CDR3 DNA sequence: TGTGCCAGCAGCCTACTAGCGCGTACTAGCACAGATACGCAGTATTTT.